This T cell receptor (beta chain) was obtained from a study of cytomegalovirus exposure and HLA in healthy donors. The PCR ran on 60 Vbeta and 13 Jbeta primers. Here immunoSEQ multiplex PCR was the method, and the copy in TCRdb shows in-frame clones only, minus some. The table has about 130,000 clones, roughly 83% seen once. CDR3 length: 13 amino acids. In germline, CDR1 is SGHNT, CDR2 YENEEA. V lost 3 bases to trimming and J lost 6 bases, with 11 bases between them. The sample was PBMCs. This receptor was obtained from a man aged 35 to 55 in good health and CMV-seronegative. This chain links TRBV11-3 with TRBJ1-2, with D tentatively TRBD1 (5 bases). This CDR3 is CASSLSGWDGYTF. CDR3 sequence (DNA): TGTGCCAGCAGCTTGTCAGGGTGGGATGGCTACACCTTC.